The 6 T cell receptor beta chains reported below all come from one sample, sequenced in a study of blood T cells in healthy people across ages. It was with a sample-barcoded 5' primer and a J-beta primer mix that a second PCR of about 7 to 12 cycles was run. Via MiXCR, TCRdb re-called the 5' RACE reads, giving one row per CDR3 protein. The sample yields about 1 million distinct CDR3 sequences, 35% to 50% seen once. The sample comprised blood. The source is a woman in her sixties or seventies in good health.

This clonotype was counted a single time. The CDR3 spells CAISESVASFYEQYF. The CDR3 nucleotides are TGTGCCATCAGTGAGTCTGTGGCTAGCTTCTACGAGCAGTACTTC. The V call is TRBV10-3, the J call TRBJ2-4, with D perhaps TRBD2 (5 bases). The DNA end favors TRBJ2-7, so the J call may be wrong. The CDR3 consists of 15 residues. Germline V gives CDR1 ENHRY, CDR2 SYGVKD.

This clonotype was seen a handful of times. The chain couples TRBV28 to TRBJ1-1; D uncertain. The CDR3 totals 12 residues. In germline, CDR1 is MDHEN, CDR2 SYDVKM. Trimming took off 2 bases at V and 5 bases at J, with 6 bases between the two ends. The DNA for the CDR3 is TGTGCCAGCAGTTTAGATGGGACTGAAGCTTTCTTT. Its protein product is CASSLDGTEAFF.

In this sample, this clonotype turned up many times. This rearrangement joins TRBV5-6 to TRBJ2-7; the D is unclear. Germline V CDR1 and CDR2: SGHDT, YYEEEE. With 1 base removed from V and 7 bases from J, the gap between germline ends came to 6 bases. CDR3 size: 11 residues. The CDR3 region is CASSLSREQYF. CDR3 bases: TGTGCCAGCAGCTTGTCCCGGGAGCAGTACTTC.

This clonotype was detected a few times. The chain joins TRBV10-3 to TRBJ2-1; possible D gene TRBD2, 6 bases. V dropped 5 bases and J dropped 5 bases, with 13 bases sitting between them. Looked up from germline, CDR1 is ENHRY and CDR2 is SYGVKD. CDR3 length: 14 amino acids. CDR3 region: CAISTSPFNNEQFF. For the CDR3, the DNA is TGTGCCATCAGTACTAGCCCGTTCAACAATGAGCAGTTCTTC.

V usage is TRBV2 and J usage is TRBJ2-7; D gene unclear. Trimming stripped 9 bases from V and 6 bases from J, with 12 bases between. The CDR3 runs to 11 residues. The germline V gene encodes CDR1 SNHLY and CDR2 FYNNEI. The DNA for the CDR3 is TGTGCCAGTTTCGCAGGTTCCGAGCAGTACTTC. This sequence encodes CASFAGSEQYF. The full variable domain, rest sourced from reference TRBV2 and TRBJ2-7, is EPEVTQTPSHQVTQMGQEVILRCVPISNHLYFYWYRQILGQKVEFLVSFYNNEISEKSEIFDDQFSVERPDGSNFTLKIRSTKLEDSAMYFCASFAGSEQYFGPGTRLTVT.

This clonotype was counted between two and nine times. The chain carries TRBV27 and TRBJ2-5; D tentatively fits TRBD1 or TRBD2 (5 bases each). This CDR3 is built from 13 residues. Trimming took 4 bases from V and 5 from J, leaving 11 bases between them. The germline V gene has CDR1 MNHEY and CDR2 SMNVEV (reference sequence). CDR3: CASSSGPSETQYF. Written as DNA, the CDR3 is TGTGCCAGCAGTTCGGGACCCTCGGAGACCCAGTACTTC.